Listed below are T cell receptor beta chains from one sample, sequenced in a study of shared clonotypes between healthy human individuals. Clones were read by immunoSEQ multiplex PCR, and TCRdb kept only the in-frame ones, dropping some. The sample includes 2,100,000 or so clones, approximately 94% of them seen just once. Input material: naive CD4+ T cells sorted from blood. Source of these receptors: a man aged 18 to 30 in good health. Each CDR3 is given with its conserved first and last residue. The order of the fields is clone size, D gene, J gene, V gene, CDR3 DNA, CDR3 protein. The D gene is left open where the match is weak. Part of the rows lack a size; the others show once, few, many or a class for expanded clones.

NA	TRBD1	TRBJ2-1	TRBV11-3	TGTGCCAGCAGTCGCGGACAGGGGCTAGGTGAGCAGTTCTTC	CASSRGQGLGEQFF
NA	TRBD2	TRBJ2-7	TRBV4-3	TGCGCCAGCAGCCAAGAGGGACTAGCAGGGGGGCAGTACTTC	CASSQEGLAGGQYF
NA	TRBD1	TRBJ2-1	TRBV27	TGTGCCAGCAGTTTATGGGGACAGTCAACCTACAATGAGCAGTTCTTC	CASSLWGQSTYNEQFF
once	NA	TRBJ1-4	TRBV4-3	TGCGCCAGCAGCCGTGATATGGGGGATAATGAAAAACTGTTTTTT	CASSRDMGDNEKLFF
NA	NA	TRBJ1-5	TRBV4-1	TGCGCCAGCAGCCAAGATAGGGCCCGCAGACAGCCCCAGCATTTT	CASSQDRARRQPQHF
once	NA	TRBJ2-1	TRBV30	TGTGCCTGGGCTAGGGGGGAGAGCTCCTACAATGAGCAGTTCTTC	CAWARGESSYNEQFF
NA	NA	TRBJ2-7	TRBV29-1	TGCAGCGTGCACACCGGGGGGCTGAACGAGCAGTACTTC	CSVHTGGLNEQYF
NA	NA	TRBJ2-3	TRBV9	TGTGCCAGCAGCGGGCGCCCTACAGGGCCAGATACGCAGTATTTT	CASSGRPTGPDTQYF
once	NA	TRBJ2-7	TRBV18	TGTGCCAGCTCACCAGCGTCAGGGGCGACCTACGAGCAGTACTTC	CASSPASGATYEQYF
NA	NA	TRBJ1-1	TRBV25-1	TGTGCCAGCAGTGGGGTGGGATTCACTGAAGCTTTCTTT	CASSGVGFTEAFF
NA	NA	TRBJ2-7	TRBV7-9	TGTGCCAGCAGCCCGACCCGGGGGGCGAGCTCCTACGAGCAGTACTTC	CASSPTRGASSYEQYF
NA	NA	TRBJ2-5	TRBV2	TGTGCCAGCAGTGACTTTCGCGTCAGGGAGAGGGAGACCCAGTACTTC	CASSDFRVRERETQYF
NA	NA	TRBJ2-7	TRBV19	TGTGCCAGTAGTAGGGACATTTCCTACGAGCAGTACTTC	CASSRDISYEQYF
NA	NA	TRBJ1-1	TRBV11-1	TGTGCCAGCACCCCGGACAGCATGAACACTGAAGCTTTCTTT	CASTPDSMNTEAFF
NA	NA	TRBJ2-3	TRBV30	TGTGCCTGGAGTGTACTCGAAGGCGATACGCAGTATTTT	CAWSVLEGDTQYF
NA	NA	TRBJ1-1	TRBV7-8	TGTGCCAGCAGCTTATTGGTCACTGAAGCTTTCTTT	CASSLLVTEAFF
once	NA	TRBJ2-2	TRBV5-1	TGCGCCAGCAGCCTCAATCCTACGAACACCGGGGAGCTGTTTTTT	CASSLNPTNTGELFF
NA	NA	TRBJ2-7	TRBV2	TGTGCCAGCAGTGAAGGACGGAGTAAGACCTACGAGCAGTACTTC	CASSEGRSKTYEQYF
few	NA	TRBJ1-6	TRBV2	TGTGCGTACGGCGGAGGGCGATCACCCCTCCACTTT	CAYGGGRSPLHF
few	NA	TRBJ1-6	TRBV5-1	TGCGCCAGCAGGCCGAGGACAGAGTTCAATTCACCCCTCCACTTT	CASRPRTEFNSPLHF
once	NA	TRBJ2-6	TRBV4-3	TGCGCCAGCAGCCAAGATCTCGGGGCTGGGGCCAACGTCCTGACTTTC	CASSQDLGAGANVLTF
NA	TRBD2	TRBJ2-3	TRBV30	TGTGCCTGGACCTCTAGCGGGAGGGCCCTCACAGATACGCAGTATTTT	CAWTSSGRALTDTQYF
NA	TRBD2	TRBJ2-2	TRBV5-4	TGTGCCAGCAGCTATCCGGGACTAGCGGGAGAGGGCGGGGAGCTGTTTTTT	CASSYPGLAGEGGELFF
NA	TRBD2	TRBJ2-3	TRBV7-2	TGTGCCAGCAGCTCAGGACTAGTAGGCGATACGCAGTATTTT	CASSSGLVGDTQYF
NA	TRBD1	TRBJ2-7	TRBV5-1	TGCGCCAGCAGCTTGGACGGGACAGGGCCCTACGAGCAGTACTTC	CASSLDGTGPYEQYF
NA	NA	TRBJ2-1	TRBV7-7	TGTGCTAGCAGCCCCGAAACGGGGCTAGAGCAGTTCTTC	CASSPETGLEQFF
once	TRBD1	TRBJ1-4	TRBV6-1	TGTGCCAGCAGCCAACAGGGGAATGGTAATGAAAAACTGTTTTTT	CASSQQGNGNEKLFF
NA	NA	TRBJ1-1	TRBV2	TGTGCCAGCAGCCCGAGGGTTGTGAGAGGTGAAGCTTTCTTT	CASSPRVVRGEAFF
NA	NA	TRBJ2-7	TRBV21-1	TGTGCCAGCAGCACCGGGACAGCGTGCTACGAGCAGTACTTC	CASSTGTACYEQYF
NA	TRBD1	TRBJ1-6	TRBV30	TGTGCCTGGGACAGGGGAAATTCACCCCTCCACTTT	CAWDRGNSPLHF
NA	NA	TRBJ1-5	TRBV7-9	TGTGCCAGCAGCTTTGAGTCTGCTCAGCCCCAGCATTTT	CASSFESAQPQHF
NA	NA	TRBJ2-7	TRBV6-5	TGTGCCAGCAGTTACTCGGACGTACAAACCTACGAGCAGTACTTC	CASSYSDVQTYEQYF